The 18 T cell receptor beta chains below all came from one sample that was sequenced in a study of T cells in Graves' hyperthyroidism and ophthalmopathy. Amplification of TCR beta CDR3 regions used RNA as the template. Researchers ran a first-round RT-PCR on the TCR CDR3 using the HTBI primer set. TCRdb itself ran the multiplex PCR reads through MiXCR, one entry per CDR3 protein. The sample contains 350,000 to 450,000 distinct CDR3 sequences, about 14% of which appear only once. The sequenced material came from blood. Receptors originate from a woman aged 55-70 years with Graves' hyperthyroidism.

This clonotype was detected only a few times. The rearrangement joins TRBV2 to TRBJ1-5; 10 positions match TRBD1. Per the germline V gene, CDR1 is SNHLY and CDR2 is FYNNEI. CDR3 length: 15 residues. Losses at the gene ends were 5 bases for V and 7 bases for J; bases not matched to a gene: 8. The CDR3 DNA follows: TGTGCCAGCAGTAAGGGACAGGGGTTCTACCAGCCCCAGCATTTT. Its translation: CASSKGQGFYQPQHF.

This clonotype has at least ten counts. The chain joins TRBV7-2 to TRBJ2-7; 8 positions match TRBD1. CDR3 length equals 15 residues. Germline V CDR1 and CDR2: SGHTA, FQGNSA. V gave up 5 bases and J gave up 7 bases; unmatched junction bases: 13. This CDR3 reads CASSLGQGNFGEQYF. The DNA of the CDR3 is TGTGCCAGCAGCCTCGGACAGGGAAATTTCGGGGAGCAGTACTTC.

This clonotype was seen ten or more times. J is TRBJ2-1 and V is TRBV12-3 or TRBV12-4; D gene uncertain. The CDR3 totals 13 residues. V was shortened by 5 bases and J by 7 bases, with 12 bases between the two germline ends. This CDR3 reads CASSLTLGNEQFF. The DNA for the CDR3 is TGTGCCAGCAGTCTCACTTTAGGGAATGAGCAGTTCTTC.

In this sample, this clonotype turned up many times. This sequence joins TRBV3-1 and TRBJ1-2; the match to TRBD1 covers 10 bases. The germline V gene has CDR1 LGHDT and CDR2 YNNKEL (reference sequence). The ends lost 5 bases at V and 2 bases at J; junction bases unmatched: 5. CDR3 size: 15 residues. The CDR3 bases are TGTGCCAGCAGCTTGGGGACAGGGGCCAACTATGGCTACACCTTC. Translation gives CASSLGTGANYGYTF.

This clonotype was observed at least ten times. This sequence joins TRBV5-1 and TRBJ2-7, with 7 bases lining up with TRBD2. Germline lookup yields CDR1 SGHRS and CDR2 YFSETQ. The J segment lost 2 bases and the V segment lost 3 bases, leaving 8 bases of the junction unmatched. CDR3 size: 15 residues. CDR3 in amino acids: CASSSERAGAYEQYF. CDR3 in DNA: TGCGCCAGCAGCTCAGAAAGGGCGGGAGCCTACGAGCAGTACTTC.

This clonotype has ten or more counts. The CDR3 region has the DNA TGTGCCAGCAGTCGTAGCGGGAGGCCCTACAATGAGCAGTTCTTC. It codes for CASSRSGRPYNEQFF. The chain uses TRBV6-2 or TRBV6-3 and TRBJ2-1, with 10 bases lining up with TRBD2. This CDR3 is built from 15 residues. CDR1 and CDR2 (germline): MNHEY, SVGEGT. The J segment lost 2 bases and the V segment lost 5 bases, leaving 3 bases of the junction unmatched.

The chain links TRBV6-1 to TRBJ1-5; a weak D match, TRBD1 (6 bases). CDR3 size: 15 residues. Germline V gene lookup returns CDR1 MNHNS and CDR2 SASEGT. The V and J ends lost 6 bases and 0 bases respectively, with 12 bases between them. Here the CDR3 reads CASRLNRVSNQPQHF. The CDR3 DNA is TGTGCCAGCAGGTTAAACAGGGTTAGCAATCAGCCCCAGCATTTT.

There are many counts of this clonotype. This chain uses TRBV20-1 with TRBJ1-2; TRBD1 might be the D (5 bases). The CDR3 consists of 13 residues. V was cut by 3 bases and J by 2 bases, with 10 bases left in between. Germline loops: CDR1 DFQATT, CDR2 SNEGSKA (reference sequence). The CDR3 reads CSASGAANYGYTF. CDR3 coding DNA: TGCAGTGCTAGTGGGGCCGCAAACTATGGCTACACCTTC.

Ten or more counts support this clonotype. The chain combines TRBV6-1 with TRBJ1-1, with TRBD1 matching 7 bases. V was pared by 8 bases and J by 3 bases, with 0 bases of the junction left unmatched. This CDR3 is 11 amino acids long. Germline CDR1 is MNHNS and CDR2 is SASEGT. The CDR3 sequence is CASQGDTEAFF. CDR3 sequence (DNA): TGTGCCAGCCAGGGGGACACTGAAGCTTTCTTT.

The CDR3 reads CASSLRTEGSYEQYF. The CDR3 coding sequence is TGCGCCAGCAGCCTCCGGACGGAAGGTTCCTACGAGCAGTACTTC. V is TRBV4-1 and J is TRBJ2-7; unclear D gene. This CDR3 is built from 15 residues. Germline values: CDR1 MGHRA, CDR2 YSYEKL. The V end was cut by 4 bases, the J end by 1 base, with 14 bases between.

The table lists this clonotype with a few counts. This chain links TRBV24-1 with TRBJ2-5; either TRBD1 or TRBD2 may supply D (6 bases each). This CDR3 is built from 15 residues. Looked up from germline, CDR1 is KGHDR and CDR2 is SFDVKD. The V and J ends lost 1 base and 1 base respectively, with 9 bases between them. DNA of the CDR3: TGTGCCACCAGTGATTTCCGGGGGCGCCAAGAGACCCAGTACTTC. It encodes CATSDFRGRQETQYF.

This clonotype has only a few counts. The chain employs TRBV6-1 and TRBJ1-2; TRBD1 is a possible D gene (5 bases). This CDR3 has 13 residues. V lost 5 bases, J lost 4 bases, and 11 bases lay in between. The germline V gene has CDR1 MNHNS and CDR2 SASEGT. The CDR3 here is CASSRDRRYGYTF. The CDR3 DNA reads TGTGCCAGCAGTCGGGACCGCCGCTATGGCTACACCTTC.

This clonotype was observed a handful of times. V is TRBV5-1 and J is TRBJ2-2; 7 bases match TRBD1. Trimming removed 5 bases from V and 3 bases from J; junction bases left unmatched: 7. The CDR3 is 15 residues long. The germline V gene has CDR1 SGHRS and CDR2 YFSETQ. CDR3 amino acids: CASRPRGLDTGELFF. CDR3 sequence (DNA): TGCGCCAGCAGACCGAGGGGGCTAGACACCGGGGAGCTGTTTTTT.

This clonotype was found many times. CDR3 DNA sequence: TGTGCCACAGCCGGGACAGAATATGGCTACACCTTC. It encodes CATAGTEYGYTF. This sequence joins TRBV24-1 and TRBJ1-2, with 7 nucleotides matching TRBD1. V gave up 10 bases and J gave up 5 bases; unmatched junction bases: 6. CDR1 and CDR2 (germline): KGHDR, SFDVKD. This CDR3 contains 12 residues.

In DNA form, the CDR3 reads TGTGCCAGCGAGATTAACCCCGGGGAGCTGTTTTTT. Protein: CASEINPGELFF. The chain recombines TRBV5-6 with TRBJ2-2, with D unclear. Trimming shortened V by 7 bases and J by 6 bases, and 10 bases separated the two germline ends. The CDR3 has 12 residues. Germline CDR1 SGHDT, CDR2 YYEEEE.

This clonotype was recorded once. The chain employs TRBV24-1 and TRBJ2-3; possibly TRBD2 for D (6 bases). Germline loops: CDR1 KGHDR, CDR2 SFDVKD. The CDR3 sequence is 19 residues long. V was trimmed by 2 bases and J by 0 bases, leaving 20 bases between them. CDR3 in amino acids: CATSDSSGRSGTSTDTQYF. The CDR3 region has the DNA TGTGCCACCAGTGATTCCTCGGGGAGGAGTGGGACTAGCACAGATACGCAGTATTTT.

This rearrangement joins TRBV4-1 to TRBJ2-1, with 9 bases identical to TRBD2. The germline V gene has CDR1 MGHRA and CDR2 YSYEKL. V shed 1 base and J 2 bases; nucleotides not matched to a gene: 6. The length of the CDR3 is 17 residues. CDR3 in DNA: TGCGCCAGCAGCCAAGGCCTAGCGGGACGCCCCTACAATGAGCAGTTCTTC. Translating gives CASSQGLAGRPYNEQFF.

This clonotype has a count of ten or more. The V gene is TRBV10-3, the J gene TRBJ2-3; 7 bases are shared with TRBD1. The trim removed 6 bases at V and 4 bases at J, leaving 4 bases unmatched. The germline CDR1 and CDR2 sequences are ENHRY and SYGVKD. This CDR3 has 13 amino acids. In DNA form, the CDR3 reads TGTGCCATCAGGACCGACAGGGCAGATACGCAGTATTTT. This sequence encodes CAIRTDRADTQYF.